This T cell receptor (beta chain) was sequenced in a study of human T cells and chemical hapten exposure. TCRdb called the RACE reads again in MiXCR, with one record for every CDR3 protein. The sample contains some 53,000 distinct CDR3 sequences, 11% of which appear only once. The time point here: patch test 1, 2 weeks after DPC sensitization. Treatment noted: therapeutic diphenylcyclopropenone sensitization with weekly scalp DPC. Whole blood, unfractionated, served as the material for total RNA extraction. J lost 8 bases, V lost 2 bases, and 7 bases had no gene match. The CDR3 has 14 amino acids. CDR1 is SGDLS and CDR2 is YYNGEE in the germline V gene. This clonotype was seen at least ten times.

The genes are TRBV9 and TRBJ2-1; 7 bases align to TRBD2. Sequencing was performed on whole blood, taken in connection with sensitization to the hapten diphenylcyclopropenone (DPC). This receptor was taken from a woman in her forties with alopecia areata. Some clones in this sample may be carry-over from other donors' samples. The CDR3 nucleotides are TGTGCCAGCAGCGTCCCTGGGGGGGAGGATGAGCAGTTCTTC. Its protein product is CASSVPGGEDEQFF.